Described below is a single T cell receptor (beta chain) sequence and its context. This entry comes from a study of Ad26.COV2.S vaccination and SARS-CoV-2 variants. TCRdb keeps only in-frame clones here, not all; method: immunoSEQ multiplex PCR. The sample contains approximately 300,000 clones, around four fifths of which appear only once. Treatment meaning: around 19 received Ad26.COV2.S at low or high dose, single or two shots; about 5 received placebo; per-sample allocation not given. Sampling took place 63 days after the first vaccine or placebo injection. CDR1 is LGHNA, CDR2 YNFKEQ, per germline. V lost 2 bases and J 4 bases, leaving 15 bases between the germline ends. The CDR3 is made up of 16 amino acids.

The material sequenced was peripheral blood, taken in a trial of Ad26.COV2.S vaccine versus placebo. The chain carries TRBV4-2 and TRBJ1-5; D is perhaps TRBD1 (6 bases). The sequence was obtained from a person between 18 and 59 years old who received the Ad26.COV2.S COVID-19 vaccine or a placebo. CDR3 protein: CASSQRGGDTNQPQHF. CDR3 sequence (DNA): TGTGCCAGCAGCCAAAGGGGGGGGGACACAAATCAGCCCCAGCATTTT.